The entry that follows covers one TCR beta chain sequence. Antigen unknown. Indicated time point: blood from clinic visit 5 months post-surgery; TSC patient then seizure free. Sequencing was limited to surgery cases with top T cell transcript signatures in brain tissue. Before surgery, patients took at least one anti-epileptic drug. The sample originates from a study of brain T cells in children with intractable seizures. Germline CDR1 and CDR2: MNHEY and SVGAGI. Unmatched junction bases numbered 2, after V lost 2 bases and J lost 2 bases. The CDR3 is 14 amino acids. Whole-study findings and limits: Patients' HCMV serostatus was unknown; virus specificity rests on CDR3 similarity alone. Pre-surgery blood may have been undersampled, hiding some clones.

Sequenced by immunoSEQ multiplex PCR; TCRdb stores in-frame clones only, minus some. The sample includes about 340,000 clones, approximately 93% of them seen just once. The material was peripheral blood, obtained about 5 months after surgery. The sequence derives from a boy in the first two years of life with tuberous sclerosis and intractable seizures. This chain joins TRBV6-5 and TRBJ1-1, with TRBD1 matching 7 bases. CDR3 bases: TGTGCCAGCAGTTACAGGGGGCACAACACTGAAGCTTTCTTT. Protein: CASSYRGHNTEAFF.